The clone carrying this TCR beta chain has a handful of counts. Antigen unknown. This sample is drawn from a study of OX40 agonist ivuxolimab in advanced cancers. Study context: Prior anti-PD-1, anti-PD-L1 or anti-CTLA-4 therapy was allowed; 35% to 40% had some.

CDR3 length: 14 amino acids. Germline assignment: CDR1 MNHNY and CDR2 SVGAGI (reference sequence). Trimming cost V 0 bases and J 4 bases, with 9 bases left between them. Sequencing was performed with immunoSEQ multiplex PCR; in TCRdb, only in-frame clones are kept and a portion is missing. This sample has about 64,000 clones, with 70% to 90% found just once. Points from the study as a whole: The CD4+ and CD8+ T cells in the blood had expanded clonally by week 6 at 0.1 to 3.0 mg/kg. Some patients who did not respond also had low normalized T-cell clonal expansion.

This chain links TRBV6-6 with TRBJ1-1; possible D gene TRBD1, 6 bases. This receptor was obtained from an adult with an advanced solid tumor such as melanoma, head and neck, liver or kidney cancer. This sample comprised CD4+ or CD8+ T cells sorted from blood, obtained in a trial of the OX40 agonist ivuxolimab. The CDR3 spells CASSYSAGATEAFF. CDR3 DNA: TGTGCCAGCAGTTACTCGGCAGGGGCCACTGAAGCTTTCTTT.